One sample yielded the 24 T cell receptor beta chains listed below, sequenced in a study of PD-1 blockade in classical Hodgkin lymphoma. Patients all relapsed after autologous stem cell transplantation, and there was variation in brentuximab vedotin exposure. Assay used: immunoSEQ multiplex PCR; TCRdb lists only in-frame clones, some missing. Seen here are roughly 50,000 clones, over 60% observed once, and the top ten hold approximately 21%. This specimen was peripheral blood mononuclear cells (PBMCs), taken before the second cycle of nivolumab. These receptors were taken from a human donor with classical Hodgkin lymphoma.

J is TRBJ1-2 and V is TRBV6-5; no definite D call. The CDR3 length is 14 residues. V dropped 2 bases and J dropped 0 bases, with 7 bases sitting between them. Germline V CDR1 and CDR2: MNHEY, SVGAGI. The CDR3 here is CASSYRNSNYGYTF. In DNA form, the CDR3 reads TGTGCCAGCAGTTACAGGAACTCTAACTATGGCTACACCTTC.

V gene TRBV7-6 combines with J gene TRBJ2-3, with 15 bases aligning to TRBD2. The CDR3 covers 16 residues. CDR1 is SGHVS and CDR2 is FNYEAQ in the germline V gene. V was pared by 4 bases and J by 3 bases, with 2 bases of the junction left unmatched. The CDR3 DNA sequence: TGTGCCAGCAGCTCGGGACTAGCGGGAGGTACAGATACGCAGTATTTT. This encodes CASSSGLAGGTDTQYF.

The chain has TRBV18 and TRBJ1-3; 7 bases fit TRBD1. Germline V gene lookup returns CDR1 KGHSH and CDR2 LQKENI. V lost 0 bases, J lost 0 bases, and 2 bases stayed unmatched. The CDR3 consists of 16 residues. The CDR3 DNA follows: TGTGCCAGCTCACCACCTTGGGACAGCTCTGGAAACACCATATATTTT. Protein product: CASSPPWDSSGNTIYF.

This rearrangement joins TRBV4-3 to TRBJ2-7; D gene uncertain. Trimming cost V 0 bases and J 0 bases, with 6 bases left between them. The CDR3 covers 14 residues. CDR1 is LGHNA and CDR2 is YSLEER in the germline V gene. CDR3 sequence reads: CASSQDRTSYEQYF. In nucleotides, the CDR3 is TGCGCCAGCAGCCAAGACAGAACCTCCTACGAGCAGTACTTC.

The gene calls are TRBV19 and TRBJ1-2; 10 bases align to TRBD1. V gave up 3 bases and J gave up 4 bases; unmatched junction bases: 11. The CDR3 extends over 17 amino acids. In germline, CDR1 is LNHDA, CDR2 SQIVND (reference sequence). For the CDR3, the DNA is TGTGCCAGTAGTATTCGAGTCGGGACAGGGGTGAGCTATGGCTACACCTTC. This codes for CASSIRVGTGVSYGYTF.

The rearrangement links TRBV5-8 to TRBJ2-3; 9 bases are shared with TRBD1. CDR1 SGHTS and CDR2 YDEGEE come from the germline V gene. Losses at the gene ends were 5 bases for V and 3 bases for J; bases not matched to a gene: 7. This CDR3 has 15 amino acids. The chain's CDR3 is CASRAGTGRTDTQYF. CDR3 nucleotides: TGTGCCAGCAGGGCCGGGACAGGGCGTACAGATACGCAGTATTTT.

This clone has just a few counts. The gene calls are TRBV6-5 and TRBJ2-7; 8 bases are a match to TRBD1. Germline CDR1 MNHEY, CDR2 SVGAGI. J lost 2 bases, V lost 8 bases, and 11 bases had no gene match. This CDR3 is 15 amino acids long. As DNA, the CDR3 is TGTGCCAGCGCCCCTGGACAGGGAAAGCCCTACGAGCAGTACTTC. Amino acids: CASAPGQGKPYEQYF.

The gene calls are TRBV11-3 and TRBJ2-1, with 8 bases matching TRBD2. V trimming: 5 bases; J trimming: 7 bases; junction bases outside the gene matches: 10. This CDR3 contains 15 residues. Germline CDR1 is SGHNT and CDR2 is YENEEA. This CDR3 is CASSRSTGGLNEQFF. Here the CDR3 DNA reads TGTGCCAGCAGCCGATCAACGGGAGGGTTAAATGAGCAGTTCTTC.

J is TRBJ1-1 and V is TRBV7-3; D remains unclear. Germline V lookup: CDR1 SGHTA, CDR2 FQGTGA. This CDR3 region has 16 residues. Trimming stripped 1 base from V and 4 bases from J, with 16 bases between. The CDR3 loop is CASSLNLVGYGTEAFF. Here the CDR3 DNA reads TGTGCCAGCAGCTTAAACTTAGTGGGATATGGCACTGAAGCTTTCTTT.

The rearrangement links TRBV23-1 to TRBJ2-7; 8 positions agree with TRBD1. TRBV23-1 is flagged as an ORF with uncertain function. This CDR3 has 17 amino acids. Trimming cost V 8 bases and J 3 bases; bases outside gene matches: 18. The CDR3: CASDREIMDRVFYEQYF. For the CDR3, the DNA is TGCGCCAGCGACCGTGAAATCATGGACAGGGTATTCTACGAGCAGTACTTC.

The V and J genes are TRBV6-6 and TRBJ1-2; possible D gene TRBD1, 5 bases. This CDR3 is built from 13 residues. CDR1 is MNHNY and CDR2 is SVGAGI in the germline V gene (reference sequence). This CDR3 reads CAVQGGPNYGYTF. CDR3 in DNA: TGTGCGGTTCAGGGAGGACCTAACTATGGCTACACCTTC.

The chain carries TRBV19 and TRBJ1-1; 7 bases agree with TRBD1. J was trimmed by 2 bases and V by 6 bases; bases with no gene match: 12. The germline V gene encodes CDR1 LNHDA and CDR2 SQIVND (reference sequence). The CDR3 loop spans 16 amino acids. CDR3: CASRTINQGGNTEAFF. The CDR3 region has the DNA TGTGCCAGTAGGACCATCAACCAGGGGGGAAACACTGAAGCTTTCTTT.

This chain uses TRBV19 with TRBJ1-5; 8 nucleotides align to TRBD1. CDR3 size: 13 residues. Germline CDR1 reads LNHDA; CDR2 reads SQIVND (reference sequence). V dropped 5 bases and J dropped 7; count of bases not matched to a gene: 4. The CDR3 sequence: CASSDRGGQPQHF. The CDR3 DNA reads as TGTGCCAGTAGTGACAGGGGCGGGCAGCCCCAGCATTTT.

The chain employs TRBV5-1 and TRBJ2-3; D is uncertain. Germline V gene data show CDR1 as SGHRS and CDR2 as YFSETQ. This CDR3 is built from 12 residues. V was cut by 3 bases and J by 2 bases, with 4 bases left in between. This chain's CDR3 is CASSSYTDTQYF. The DNA for the CDR3 is TGCGCCAGCAGCTCGTACACAGATACGCAGTATTTT.

V gene TRBV5-8 combines with J gene TRBJ2-3, with D hard to call. Trimming left V 0 bases short and J 6 bases short, with 5 bases between. Germline-derived CDR1 and CDR2 are SGHTS and YDEGEE. The CDR3 is 12 amino acids. The CDR3 nucleotides are TGTGCCAGCAGCTTGGGGCGGGATACGCAGTATTTT. It specifies CASSLGRDTQYF.

This clone has only one observation. The chain links TRBV14 to TRBJ2-2; D call uncertain. The CDR3 has 14 residues. Deletions cut 2 bases from V and 5 bases from J, with 9 bases between. CDR1 and CDR2 from the germline V gene are SGHDN and FVKESK. The CDR3 DNA reads as TGTGCCAGCAGCCAAAAGTTGGGGACCGGGGAGCTGTTTTTT. It is translated as CASSQKLGTGELFF.

The V gene is TRBV4-2, the J gene TRBJ2-3, with 12 positions matching TRBD2. CDR3 length equals 15 residues. The trim removed 6 bases at V and 1 base at J, leaving 2 bases unmatched. From germline, CDR1 is LGHNA and CDR2 YNFKEQ. The DNA of the CDR3 is TGTGCCAGCAGGGCTAGCGGGGGGGGCACAGATACGCAGTATTTT. Protein: CASRASGGGTDTQYF.

The chain couples TRBV4-2 to TRBJ2-5; D perhaps matches TRBD1 (6 bases). Germline CDR1 is LGHNA and CDR2 is YNFKEQ. This CDR3 has 16 residues. V was clipped by 0 bases and J by 1 base, with 12 bases between them. This chain's CDR3 is CASSQDKATGQETQYF. CDR3 nucleotides: TGTGCCAGCAGCCAAGATAAAGCGACAGGCCAAGAGACCCAGTACTTC.

The gene calls are TRBV11-3 and TRBJ2-1; D not resolved. The CDR3 is 11 amino acids. Trimming shortened V by 7 bases and J by 7 bases, and 8 bases separated the two germline ends. Germline CDR1 SGHNT, CDR2 YENEEA. CDR3: CASTLGNEQFF. DNA of the CDR3: TGTGCCAGCACCCTTGGTAATGAGCAGTTCTTC.

The chain joins TRBV5-6 to TRBJ1-6; a possible D gene is TRBD1 (5 bases). The CDR3 extends over 13 amino acids. Germline V CDR1 and CDR2: SGHDT, YYEEEE. V was cut by 4 bases and J by 15 bases, with 17 bases left in between. In nucleotides, the CDR3 is TGTGCCAGCAGCCTAGTGGGGGGTCAACACCTCCACTTT. It codes for CASSLVGGQHLHF.

The V call is TRBV5-8, the J call TRBJ1-1; D is possibly TRBD1 (5 bases). Germline CDR1 reads SGHTS; CDR2 reads YDEGEE. The V and J ends lost 7 bases and 5 bases respectively, with 21 bases between them. The CDR3 is 15 amino acids. The CDR3 nucleotides read TGTGCCAGCTCCAGCGGGGCGATAATCTGGACTGAAGCTTTCTTT. This encodes CASSSGAIIWTEAFF.

V gene TRBV6-6 combines with J gene TRBJ1-5; TRBD1 agrees at 9 bases. CDR3 length: 14 amino acids. Germline V CDR1 and CDR2: MNHNY, SVGAGI (reference sequence). V was pared by 5 bases and J by 7 bases, with 6 bases of the junction left unmatched. CDR3 loop: CASSDTGGVQPQHF. The CDR3 nucleotides are TGTGCCAGCAGTGATACAGGGGGCGTCCAGCCCCAGCATTTT.

This clone appeared a single time. J is TRBJ1-2 and V is TRBV7-8; the D is unclear. The CDR3 is 13 residues long. The V and J ends lost 4 bases and 10 bases respectively, with 16 bases between them. The germline V gene encodes CDR1 SGHVS and CDR2 FQNEAQ. Here the CDR3 reads CASSSPPRLSYTF. The CDR3 DNA sequence: TGTGCCAGCAGCTCCCCCCCCCGCCTGTCCTACACCTTC. The whole variable domain, remainder taken from reference TRBV7-8 and TRBJ1-2, is GAGVSQSPRYKVAKRGQDVALRCDPISGHVSLFWYQQALGQGPEFLTYFQNEAQLDKSGLPSDRFFAERPEGSVSTLKIQRTQQEDSAVYLCASSSPPRLSYTFGSGTRLTVV.

The chain joins TRBV5-1 to TRBJ2-1, with TRBD2 matching over 8 bases. Per germline, CDR1 SGHRS and CDR2 YFSETQ. The CDR3 spans 15 residues. The V gene end was trimmed by 8 bases and the J gene end by 0 bases; junction bases not matched to a gene: 7. The CDR3 loop is CASRVGGDSYNEQFF. Here the CDR3 DNA reads TGCGCCAGTCGAGTCGGGGGGGACTCCTACAATGAGCAGTTCTTC.